The 21 T cell receptor beta chains reported below all come from one sample, sequenced in a study of control samples from healthy donors and cancer patients. The table came from immunoSEQ multiplex PCR; TCRdb's copy has only in-frame clones and leaves some out. The table records roughly 50,000 clones, roughly nine tenths of them present only once. What was sequenced was PBMCs. The receptors stem from a man aged 30 to 39 with colorectal cancer.

In its sample, this clone was seen a few times. The chain uses TRBV2 and TRBJ2-3; a possible D gene is TRBD2 (7 bases). CDR3 size: 13 residues. CDR1 and CDR2 from the germline V gene are SNHLY and FYNNEI. Trimming left V 8 bases short and J 6 bases short, with 15 bases between. CDR3 amino acids: CASGRGAVDTQYF. The CDR3 DNA reads TGTGCCAGCGGTCGGGGGGCCGTGGATACGCAGTATTTT.

The chain couples TRBV5-6 to TRBJ2-7, with D possibly being TRBD1 (6 bases). The CDR3 sequence is 16 residues long. CDR1 and CDR2 from the germline V gene are SGHDT and YYEEEE. With 2 bases removed from V and 4 bases from J, the gap between germline ends came to 19 bases. This CDR3 is CASSFFRSRGGYEQYF. As DNA, the CDR3 is TGTGCCAGCAGCTTTTTTCGGTCCAGGGGTGGATACGAGCAGTACTTC.

The chain is built from TRBV5-1 and TRBJ2-7; D gene uncertain. Per germline, CDR1 SGHRS and CDR2 YFSETQ. With 1 base removed from V and 2 bases from J, the gap between germline ends came to 10 bases. The CDR3 length is 14 residues. CDR3 residues: CASSLRSQPYEQYF. CDR3 coding DNA: TGCGCCAGCAGCTTGAGATCCCAGCCCTACGAGCAGTACTTC.

The sample holds a few counts of this clone. V and J are TRBV7-9 and TRBJ1-2; TRBD1 agrees at 8 bases. The CDR3 is 14 residues long. The germline gives CDR1 SEHNR, CDR2 FQNEAQ (reference sequence). The V gene end was trimmed by 3 bases and the J gene end by 4 bases; junction bases not matched to a gene: 4. CDR3 protein: CASSFRGQGYGYTF. The CDR3 DNA is TGTGCCAGCAGCTTTCGCGGACAGGGCTATGGCTACACCTTC.

The rearrangement uses TRBV19 and TRBJ1-3; TRBD1 matches 7 bases. Germline CDR1 LNHDA, CDR2 SQIVND (reference sequence). The CDR3 is made up of 15 amino acids. After removal of 7 bases from V and 7 bases from J, the junction contained 13 bases not matched to a gene. CDR3 in amino acids: CASMEGQLSWNTIYF. The CDR3 DNA follows: TGTGCCAGTATGGAGGGACAGCTTTCGTGGAACACCATATATTTT.

This clone turned up a few times. This rearrangement joins TRBV19 to TRBJ1-5; TRBD1 agrees at 7 bases. The CDR3 sequence is 14 residues long. Per the germline V gene, CDR1 is LNHDA and CDR2 is SQIVND (reference sequence). With V trimmed by 8 bases and J by 4 bases, 8 bases remained unmatched. The CDR3 bases are TGTGCCAGTGACGACAGGGAGGAAAATCAGCCCCAGCATTTT. Amino acids: CASDDREENQPQHF.

In this sample, this clone turned up a few times. J is TRBJ1-5 and V is TRBV9, with no clear D. Germline CDR1 reads SGDLS; CDR2 reads YYNGEE. The germline V and J ends were trimmed by 0 bases and 3 bases, with 7 bases remaining between them. This CDR3 has 14 residues. CDR3 DNA sequence: TGTGCCAGCAGCGTAGATGGATCCAATCAGCCCCAGCATTTT. Translating it yields CASSVDGSNQPQHF.

The chain joins TRBV6-1 to TRBJ1-2; D gene unclear. CDR1 and CDR2 from the germline V gene are MNHNS and SASEGT. The CDR3 loop spans 14 amino acids. V was clipped by 0 bases and J by 5 bases, with 10 bases between them. The DNA for the CDR3 is TGTGCCAGCAGTGAAGCCTCTCTAATTTATGGCTACACCTTC. It yields the protein CASSEASLIYGYTF.

This chain joins TRBV27 and TRBJ2-1; 9 bases match TRBD1. The CDR3 is 15 amino acids. The trim removed 4 bases at V and 8 bases at J, leaving 9 bases unmatched. The germline V gene encodes CDR1 MNHEY and CDR2 SMNVEV (reference sequence). CDR3 region: CASSSPGTGTDEQFF. DNA of the CDR3: TGTGCCAGCAGTTCCCCCGGGACAGGGACGGATGAGCAGTTCTTC.

V usage is TRBV19 and J usage is TRBJ1-1; a possible D gene is TRBD1 (6 bases). CDR1 LNHDA and CDR2 SQIVND come from the germline V gene (reference sequence). The CDR3 is 12 amino acids. The V end lost 7 bases, the J end lost 7 bases, and 13 bases lay between the germline ends. Here the CDR3 reads CASTEADSEAFF. The DNA for the CDR3 is TGTGCCAGTACCGAGGCGGACAGTGAAGCTTTCTTT. Supplemented by reference TRBV19 and TRBJ1-1, the full variable domain reads DGGITQSPKYLFRKEGQNVTLSCEQNLNHDAMYWYRQDPGQGLRLIYYSQIVNDFQKGDIAEGYSVSREKKESFPLTVTSAQKNPTAFYLCASTEADSEAFFGQGTRLTVV.

V gene TRBV7-9 combines with J gene TRBJ1-2, with D possibly being TRBD1 (5 bases). Germline lookup yields CDR1 SEHNR and CDR2 FQNEAQ (reference sequence). The length of the CDR3 is 13 residues. The ends were cut back, 4 bases at V and 4 bases at J, with 10 bases in the middle. The CDR3 region has the DNA TGTGCCAGCAGCTCCGGGACTGCCTATGGCTACACCTTC. Its translation is CASSSGTAYGYTF.

The gene calls are TRBV3-1 (or the pseudogene TRBV3-2) and TRBJ1-1; TRBD1 is a possible D gene (6 bases). Germline assignment: CDR1 LGHDT and CDR2 YNNKEL (reference sequence). The V gene lost 0 bases and the J gene lost 11 bases, with 25 bases spanning the gap. The CDR3 totals 17 residues. The CDR3 sequence: CASSQDQHTTTGGRAFF. The CDR3 DNA is TGTGCCAGCAGCCAAGATCAGCATACCACGACGGGGGGGCGTGCTTTCTTT.

V and J are TRBV5-5 and TRBJ2-3, with 12 bases fitting TRBD2. The CDR3 consists of 17 residues. Germline CDR1 reads SGHKS; CDR2 reads YYEKEE (reference sequence). Trimming took 0 bases from V and 1 from J; bases not matched to a gene: 3. The CDR3 DNA sequence: TGTGCCAGCAGCTTGGGGACTAGCGGGGCCCGCACAGATACGCAGTATTTT. It encodes CASSLGTSGARTDTQYF.

The CDR3 protein is CASSIWGALANTGELFF. The CDR3 nucleotides are TGTGCCAGTAGTATATGGGGGGCCCTCGCGAACACCGGGGAGCTGTTTTTT. The rearrangement links TRBV19 to TRBJ2-2, with D perhaps matching TRBD1 or TRBD2 (6 bases each). The CDR3 is 17 amino acids. Trimming left V 2 bases short and J 0 bases short, with 13 bases between. Germline V gene lookup returns CDR1 LNHDA and CDR2 SQIVND (reference sequence).

The J gene is TRBJ1-6, the V gene TRBV21-1; TRBD1 is the table's D call, not checked against the DNA. TRBV21-1 counts as a pseudogene. CDR3 length: 21 residues. The CDR3 nucleotides read TGTGCCAGCAGCCCACGGACAGGTCCATCCCCCCGTAAGGTAGTAAGTTCACCCCTCCACTTT. Amino acid sequence: CASSPRTGPSPRKVVSSPLHF.

This clone is a singleton in its sample. This sequence joins TRBV20-1 and TRBJ2-3; perhaps D is TRBD1 or TRBD2 (5 bases each). Between the trimmed V and J ends, which lost 6 bases and 6 bases, there was a span of 10 bases. The CDR3 runs 11 residues. In germline, CDR1 is DFQATT, CDR2 SNEGSKA (reference sequence). For the CDR3, the DNA is TGCAGTGCCGGGGCCGAGGATACGCAGTATTTT. Translated: CSAGAEDTQYF.

This clone appeared once. V usage is TRBV7-2 and J usage is TRBJ1-1, with TRBD1 identical over 8 bases. The CDR3 has 14 amino acids. V dropped 6 bases and J dropped 3; count of bases not matched to a gene: 6. Germline V gives CDR1 SGHTA, CDR2 FQGNSA. Here the CDR3 reads CASRPGTGHTEAFF. The CDR3 DNA sequence: TGTGCCAGCAGACCCGGGACAGGCCACACTGAAGCTTTCTTT.

The chain combines TRBV4-1 with TRBJ2-2; D is possibly TRBD2 (5 bases). Trimming pared 0 bases from V and 7 bases from J, leaving 12 bases between. The CDR3 loop spans 15 amino acids. Germline V gene sequence: CDR1 MGHRA, CDR2 YSYEKL. The CDR3: CASSQEVSGYGELFF. The DNA for the CDR3 is TGCGCCAGCAGCCAAGAAGTAAGCGGCTACGGGGAGCTGTTTTTT.

The rearrangement uses TRBV24-1 and TRBJ2-1, with TRBD2 as a possible D gene (5 bases). CDR1 and CDR2 from the germline V gene are KGHDR and SFDVKD. The CDR3 extends over 13 amino acids. Trimming took 2 bases from V and 12 from J, leaving 13 bases between them. CDR3 protein: CATSDSWASMQFF. The CDR3 region has the DNA TGTGCCACCAGTGATTCGTGGGCTAGCATGCAGTTCTTC.

The rearrangement links TRBV12-5 to TRBJ1-1; D gene unclear. The germline gives CDR1 LGHNT, CDR2 FRNRAP. Trimming left V 9 bases short and J 6 bases short, with 23 bases between. There are 15 residues in the CDR3. The CDR3 sequence: CASYLGPGKMSEAFF. CDR3 DNA sequence: TGTGCTAGCTACTTAGGACCGGGAAAAATGTCTGAAGCTTTCTTT.

This clone turned up a few times. The J gene is TRBJ1-5, the V gene TRBV2; D is unresolved. CDR3 size: 15 residues. The V end was cut by 7 bases, the J end by 2 bases, with 15 bases between. Per the germline V gene, CDR1 is SNHLY and CDR2 is FYNNEI. As DNA, the CDR3 is TGTGCCAGCAAAGACCGGGCGATGGGCAATCAGCCCCAGCATTTT. Its protein product is CASKDRAMGNQPQHF.